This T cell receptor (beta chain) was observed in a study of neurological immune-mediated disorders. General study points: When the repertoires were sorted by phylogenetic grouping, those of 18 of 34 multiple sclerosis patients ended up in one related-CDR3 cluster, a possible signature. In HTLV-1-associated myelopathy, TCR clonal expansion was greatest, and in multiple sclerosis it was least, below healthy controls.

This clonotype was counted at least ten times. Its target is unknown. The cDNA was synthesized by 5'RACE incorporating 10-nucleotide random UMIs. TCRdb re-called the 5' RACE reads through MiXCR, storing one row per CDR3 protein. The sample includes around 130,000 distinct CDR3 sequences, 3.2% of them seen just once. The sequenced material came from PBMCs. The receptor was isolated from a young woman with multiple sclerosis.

As DNA, the CDR3 is TGCAGCGTGCGGGGGGGCGTCGGACAAGAGACCCAGTACTTC. This gives the protein CSVRGGVGQETQYF. This chain links TRBV29-1 with TRBJ2-5; TRBD2 agrees at 9 bases. J was trimmed by 2 bases and V by 6 bases; bases with no gene match: 7. CDR1 and CDR2 (germline): SQVTM, ANQGSEA. The CDR3 is 14 amino acids.